These 20 T cell receptor beta chains came from one sample sequenced in a study of blood T cell repertoires in COVID-19. Sequencing used immunoSEQ multiplex PCR; TCRdb keeps in-frame clones, though not all of them. The sample includes some 350,000 clones, around four fifths seen only once; the top ten take 2.5% to 3.5%. The sample taken for sequencing was peripheral blood. These TCRs come from a man between 25 and 39 years old with active or convalescent COVID-19.

The chain employs TRBV9 and TRBJ2-2; 10 bases map to TRBD2. After removal of 0 bases from V and 7 bases from J, the junction contained 6 bases not matched to a gene. There are 16 residues in the CDR3. The germline CDR1 and CDR2 sequences are SGDLS and YYNGEE. DNA for the CDR3: TGTGCCAGCAGCGTAGACGCTAGCGGGGGTATCGGGGAGCTGTTTTTT. Translating gives CASSVDASGGIGELFF.

The chain uses TRBV11-3 and TRBJ1-1, with no clear D. The CDR3 extends over 15 amino acids. CDR1 SGHNT and CDR2 YENEEA come from the germline V gene. Between the trimmed V and J ends, which lost 0 bases and 4 bases, there was a span of 12 bases. The CDR3 DNA reads TGTGCCAGCAGCTTAGAGGGCAGGTTGAGCACTGAAGCTTTCTTT. It is translated as CASSLEGRLSTEAFF.

This clone occurred a few times. V gene TRBV7-2 combines with J gene TRBJ1-5, with a weak D call TRBD1 (5 bases). Per the germline V gene, CDR1 is SGHTA and CDR2 is FQGNSA. Trimming took off 1 base at V and 7 bases at J, with 11 bases between the two ends. The CDR3 is 14 residues long. Here the CDR3 reads CASSLVGVEQPQHF. CDR3 sequence (DNA): TGTGCCAGCAGCTTAGTAGGGGTGGAGCAGCCCCAGCATTTT.

The J gene is TRBJ2-4, the V gene TRBV28, with D possibly matching TRBD2 (7 bases). Germline values: CDR1 MDHEN, CDR2 SYDVKM. Trimming pared 5 bases from V and 7 bases from J, leaving 12 bases between. The CDR3 length is 13 residues. CDR3: CASSGGGANIQYF. The CDR3 DNA is TGTGCCAGCAGTGGGGGGGGCGCGAACATTCAGTACTTC.

The chain joins TRBV6-1 to TRBJ2-3; D is perhaps TRBD1 (6 bases). The germline CDR1 and CDR2 sequences are MNHNS and SASEGT. The ends were cut back, 2 bases at V and 10 bases at J, with 16 bases in the middle. CDR3 length: 14 residues. This CDR3 is CASSEWPGRGAQYF. CDR3 DNA sequence: TGTGCCAGCAGTGAATGGCCGGGCAGGGGCGCGCAGTATTTT.

The chain uses TRBV7-6 and TRBJ1-6; 7 nucleotides match TRBD1. The CDR3 is made up of 15 amino acids. Looked up from germline, CDR1 is SGHVS and CDR2 is FNYEAQ. V gave up 4 bases and J gave up 8 bases; unmatched junction bases: 8. CDR3 in amino acids: CASSSRQGGDSPLHF. For the CDR3, the DNA is TGTGCCAGCAGCTCACGCCAGGGGGGTGATTCACCCCTCCACTTT.

The CDR3 DNA reads TGTGCCAGCAGTTACGAGGGCCGTGCTGGTGGCTACACCTTC. As protein: CASSYEGRAGGYTF. This rearrangement joins TRBV6-5 to TRBJ1-2; no firm D call. This CDR3 is 14 amino acids long. V shed 2 bases and J shed 7 bases, with 14 bases lying between them. Germline V gene lookup returns CDR1 MNHEY and CDR2 SVGAGI.

The chain links TRBV14 to TRBJ2-1; D is perhaps TRBD2 (7 bases). The CDR3 has 15 amino acids. Germline lookup yields CDR1 SGHDN and CDR2 FVKESK. V lost 4 bases, J lost 7 bases, and 17 bases lay in between. The CDR3 loop reads CASSLRRGPENEQFF. CDR3 DNA sequence: TGTGCCAGCAGCCTGCGGCGGGGGCCTGAAAATGAGCAGTTCTTC.

This clone appeared a single time. The chain has TRBV5-4 and TRBJ1-1; the D gene is possibly TRBD1 (5 bases). Germline lookup yields CDR1 SGHNT and CDR2 YYREEE (reference sequence). The CDR3 covers 14 residues. Trimming removed 0 bases from V and 1 base from J, with 7 bases in between. DNA of the CDR3: TGTGCCAGCAGCTTGGGACAGCCGAACACTGAAGCTTTCTTT. Its translation is CASSLGQPNTEAFF.

This clone was seen a handful of times. V usage is TRBV5-4 and J usage is TRBJ2-7, with TRBD1 as a possible D gene (6 bases). Germline V CDR1 and CDR2: SGHNT, YYREEE (reference sequence). The CDR3 contains 16 residues. CDR3 nucleotide sequence: TGTGTCACAGCAGCACCCGGGGACACGGATGGATACGAGCAGTACTTC. Translation: CVTAAPGDTDGYEQYF.

J is TRBJ1-4 and V is TRBV7-9; D not resolved. The V end lost 0 bases, the J end lost 3 bases, and 14 bases lay between the germline ends. CDR3 size: 17 residues. The germline gives CDR1 SEHNR, CDR2 FQNEAQ (reference sequence). The CDR3 spells CASSLAFLPGSNEKLFF. As DNA, the CDR3 is TGTGCCAGCAGCTTAGCCTTTCTCCCGGGGTCTAATGAAAAACTGTTTTTT.

This CDR3 is CASSVGASGTGELFF. CDR3 in DNA: TGTGCCAGCAGTGTAGGGGCTAGCGGCACCGGGGAGCTGTTTTTT. The genes are TRBV6-4 and TRBJ2-2; 7 bases agree with TRBD2. V was pared by 4 bases and J by 4 bases, with 6 bases of the junction left unmatched. The germline gives CDR1 MRHNA, CDR2 SNTAGT. This CDR3 contains 15 residues.

V gene TRBV3-1 (or the pseudogene TRBV3-2) combines with J gene TRBJ2-2; 12 nucleotides align to TRBD2. Trimming removed 7 bases from V and 7 bases from J; junction bases left unmatched: 10. Looked up from germline, CDR1 is LGHDT and CDR2 is YNNKEL (reference sequence). The CDR3 totals 16 residues. The CDR3 DNA follows: TGTGCCAGCATAGGACTAGCGGGACCCAAGGGCGGGGAGCTGTTTTTT. Encoded protein: CASIGLAGPKGGELFF.

This clone was recorded a few times. The chain couples TRBV29-1 to TRBJ2-5; D might be TRBD2 (7 bases). V lost 5 bases, J lost 4 bases, and 17 bases lay in between. The CDR3 loop spans 14 amino acids. Germline V lookup: CDR1 SQVTM, CDR2 ANQGSEA. The CDR3 coding sequence is TGCAGCGTTAGCCCTGGGGGGGCGGGAGAGACCCAGTACTTC. Amino acids: CSVSPGGAGETQYF.

This chain connects TRBV13 to TRBJ2-7, with D hard to call. The CDR3 is made up of 11 amino acids. V was trimmed by 0 bases and J by 6 bases, leaving 3 bases between them. Germline V gives CDR1 PRHDT, CDR2 FYEKMQ (reference sequence). CDR3 sequence (DNA): TGTGCCAGCAGCTTAGGTCGCGAGCAGTACTTC. Its translation is CASSLGREQYF.

CDR3: CASRRQGANEQFF. CDR3 in DNA: TGTGCCAGCCGCAGGCAGGGGGCTAATGAGCAGTTCTTC. The chain is built from TRBV13 and TRBJ2-1, with 8 bases matching TRBD1. Unmatched junction bases numbered 7, after V lost 8 bases and J lost 7 bases. CDR3 size: 13 residues. Germline assignment: CDR1 PRHDT and CDR2 FYEKMQ (reference sequence). Variable domain in full (rest from reference TRBV13 and TRBJ2-1): AAGVIQSPRHLIKEKRETATLKCYPIPRHDTVYWYQQGPGQDPQFLISFYEKMQSDKGSIPDRFSAQQFSDYHSELNMSSLELGDSALYFCASRRQGANEQFFGPGTRLTVL.

This chain connects TRBV6-2 or TRBV6-3 to TRBJ1-3; D is ambiguous. The CDR3 contains 12 residues. Germline CDR1 MNHEY, CDR2 SVGEGT. V was trimmed by 6 bases and J by 3 bases, leaving 6 bases between them. In DNA form, the CDR3 reads TGTGCCAGCAGCATCGGTGGAAACACCATATATTTT. This translates into CASSIGGNTIYF.

The V call is TRBV6-6, the J call TRBJ2-3; 8 nucleotides agree with TRBD2. Germline V lookup: CDR1 MNHNY, CDR2 SVGAGI (reference sequence). The CDR3 is 14 residues long. The V segment lost 8 bases and the J segment 8 bases; nucleotides outside the gene matches: 12. Written as DNA, the CDR3 is TGTGCCAGCTCCAGCGGGGGAGGTGTTGTTACGCAGTATTTT. It codes for CASSSGGGVVTQYF.

V usage is TRBV19 and J usage is TRBJ2-7; TRBD2 aligns across 7 bases. The CDR3 loop spans 13 amino acids. Germline-derived CDR1 and CDR2 are LNHDA and SQIVND (reference sequence). V was pared by 6 bases and J by 6 bases, with 8 bases of the junction left unmatched. As DNA, the CDR3 is TGTGCCAGTAGAACAACTAGCGACGGCGAGCAGTACTTC. Protein product: CASRTTSDGEQYF.

The rearrangement links TRBV5-1 to TRBJ1-3; 7 nucleotides match TRBD1. CDR1 is SGHRS, CDR2 YFSETQ, per germline. The ends lost 0 bases at V and 2 bases at J; junction bases unmatched: 2. CDR3 length equals 15 residues. DNA for the CDR3: TGCGCCAGCAGCTTGGGGGACAGACCTGGAAACACCATATATTTT. Protein product: CASSLGDRPGNTIYF.